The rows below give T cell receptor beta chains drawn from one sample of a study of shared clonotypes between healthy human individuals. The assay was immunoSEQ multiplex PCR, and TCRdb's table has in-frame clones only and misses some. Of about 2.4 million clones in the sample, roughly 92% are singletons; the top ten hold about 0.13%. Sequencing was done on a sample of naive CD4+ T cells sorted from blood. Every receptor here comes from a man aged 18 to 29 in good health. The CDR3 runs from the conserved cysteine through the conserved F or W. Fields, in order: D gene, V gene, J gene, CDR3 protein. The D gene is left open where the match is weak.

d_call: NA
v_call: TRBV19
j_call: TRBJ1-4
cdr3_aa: CASSTLGGEKLFF

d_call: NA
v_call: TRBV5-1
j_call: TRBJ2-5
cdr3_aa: CASTYSGWGSGETQYF

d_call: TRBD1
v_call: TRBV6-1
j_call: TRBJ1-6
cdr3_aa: CASSEETGAFTLSSYNSPLHF

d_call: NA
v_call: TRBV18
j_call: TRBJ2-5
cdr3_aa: CASSRDSGGETQYF

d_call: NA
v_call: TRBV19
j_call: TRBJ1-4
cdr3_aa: CASSITPAGEKLFF

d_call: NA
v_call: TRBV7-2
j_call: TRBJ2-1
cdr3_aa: CASSRGGSSLRGNEQFF

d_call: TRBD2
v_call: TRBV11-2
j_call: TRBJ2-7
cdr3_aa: CASSTGTSGYYEQYF

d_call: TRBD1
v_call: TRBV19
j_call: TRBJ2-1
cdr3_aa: CASSLGQNYNEQFF

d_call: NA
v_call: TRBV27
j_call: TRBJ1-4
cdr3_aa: CASSPEIEIREKLFF

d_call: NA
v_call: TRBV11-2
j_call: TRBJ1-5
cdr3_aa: CASSLDTGGDQPQHF

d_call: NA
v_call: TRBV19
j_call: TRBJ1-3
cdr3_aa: CASSTLSGNTIYF

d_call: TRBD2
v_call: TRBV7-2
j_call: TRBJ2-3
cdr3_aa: CASSPGLAGVDTQYF

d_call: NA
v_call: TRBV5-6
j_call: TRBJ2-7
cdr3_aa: CASSLTGAGPGYEQYF

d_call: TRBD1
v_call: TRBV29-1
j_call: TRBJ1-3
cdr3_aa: CSVAGGIGSGNTIYF

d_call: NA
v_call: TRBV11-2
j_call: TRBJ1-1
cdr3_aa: CASSPRRGPNTEAFF

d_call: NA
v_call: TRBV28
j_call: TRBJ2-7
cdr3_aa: CASMGSRENRYEQYF

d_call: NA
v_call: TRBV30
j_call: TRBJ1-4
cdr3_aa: CAWSRGMDEKLFF

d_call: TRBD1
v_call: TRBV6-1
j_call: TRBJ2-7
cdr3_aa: CASSGGTVNEQYF

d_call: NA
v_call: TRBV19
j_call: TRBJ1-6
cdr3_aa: CASSDSYNSPLHF

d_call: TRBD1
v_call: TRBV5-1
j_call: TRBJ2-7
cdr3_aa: CASSRQGNGYEQYF

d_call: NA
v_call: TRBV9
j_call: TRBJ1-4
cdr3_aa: CASSSSATNEKLFF

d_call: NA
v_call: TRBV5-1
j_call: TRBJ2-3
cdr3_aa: CASSLAAPPGTDTQYF

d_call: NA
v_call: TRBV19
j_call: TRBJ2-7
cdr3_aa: CASRNSYEQYF

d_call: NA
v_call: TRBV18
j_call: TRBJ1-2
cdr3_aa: CASSPGDSWYGGGYTF